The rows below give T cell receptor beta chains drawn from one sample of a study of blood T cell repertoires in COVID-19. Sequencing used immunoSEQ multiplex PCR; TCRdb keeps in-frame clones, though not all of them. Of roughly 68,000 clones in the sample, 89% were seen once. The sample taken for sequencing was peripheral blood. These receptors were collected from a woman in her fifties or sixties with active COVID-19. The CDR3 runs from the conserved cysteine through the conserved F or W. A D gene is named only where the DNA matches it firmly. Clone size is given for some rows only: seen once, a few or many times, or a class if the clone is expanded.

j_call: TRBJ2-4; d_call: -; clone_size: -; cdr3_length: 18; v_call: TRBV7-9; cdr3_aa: CASSLSGALEGTKNIQYF; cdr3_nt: TGTGCCAGCAGCCTATCCGGGGCCCTGGAGGGAACCAAAAACATTCAGTACTTC
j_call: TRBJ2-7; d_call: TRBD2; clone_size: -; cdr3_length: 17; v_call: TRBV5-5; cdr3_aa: CASSLGGQLAGLGEQYF; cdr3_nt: TGTGCCAGCAGCTTGGGGGGGCAACTAGCGGGATTGGGTGAGCAGTACTTC
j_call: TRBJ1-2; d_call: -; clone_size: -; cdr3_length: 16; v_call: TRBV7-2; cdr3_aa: CASSLGGLGRNYGYTF; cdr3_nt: TGTGCCAGCAGCTTAGGAGGGCTGGGCCGGAACTATGGCTACACCTTC
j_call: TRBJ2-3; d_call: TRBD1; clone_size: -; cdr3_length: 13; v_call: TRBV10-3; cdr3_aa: CAIKGQGADTQYF; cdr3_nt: TGTGCCATCAAGGGACAGGGGGCGGATACGCAGTATTTT
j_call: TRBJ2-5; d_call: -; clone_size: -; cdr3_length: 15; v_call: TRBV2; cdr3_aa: CASRVPTGLRETQYF; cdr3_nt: TGTGCCAGCAGGGTACCAACAGGGTTGCGGGAGACCCAGTACTTC
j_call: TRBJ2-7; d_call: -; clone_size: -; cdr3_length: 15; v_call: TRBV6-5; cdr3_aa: CASSPRLRVSYEQYF; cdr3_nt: TGTGCCAGCAGCCCAAGATTAAGAGTTTCCTACGAGCAGTACTTC
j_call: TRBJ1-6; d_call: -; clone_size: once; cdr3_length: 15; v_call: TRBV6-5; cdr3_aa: CASSYHREYNSPLHF; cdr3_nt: TGTGCCAGCAGTTACCACCGGGAATATAATTCACCCCTCCACTTT
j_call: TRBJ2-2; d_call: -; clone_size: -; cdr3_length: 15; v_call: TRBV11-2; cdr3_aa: CASSSGWLRGGELFF; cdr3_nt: TGTGCCAGCAGCTCGGGTTGGTTGCGGGGCGGGGAGCTGTTTTTT
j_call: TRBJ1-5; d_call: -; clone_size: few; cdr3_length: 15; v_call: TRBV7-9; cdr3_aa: CASSLATEWNQPQHF; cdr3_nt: TGTGCCAGCAGCTTAGCCACTGAGTGGAATCAGCCCCAGCATTTT
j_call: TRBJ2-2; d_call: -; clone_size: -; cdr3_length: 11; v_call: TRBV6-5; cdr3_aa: CASRTGGELFF; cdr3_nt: TGTGCCAGCAGAACAGGGGGGGAGCTGTTTTTT
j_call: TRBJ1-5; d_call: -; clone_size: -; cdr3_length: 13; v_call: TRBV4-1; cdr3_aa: CASGRGQNQPQHF; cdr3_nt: TGCGCCAGCGGAAGAGGACAGAATCAGCCCCAGCATTTT
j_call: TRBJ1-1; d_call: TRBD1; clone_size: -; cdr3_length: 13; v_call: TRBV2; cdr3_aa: CASSGRGETEAFF; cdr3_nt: TGTGCCAGCAGCGGCAGGGGGGAAACTGAAGCTTTCTTT
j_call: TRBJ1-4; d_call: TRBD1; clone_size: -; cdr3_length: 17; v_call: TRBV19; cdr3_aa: CASSTTLRQGSNEKLFF; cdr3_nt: TGTGCCAGTAGTACTACACTGAGACAGGGCAGTAACGAAAAACTGTTTTTT
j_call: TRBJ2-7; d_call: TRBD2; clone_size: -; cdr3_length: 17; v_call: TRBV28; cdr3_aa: CASSPLPGLAGVIEQYF; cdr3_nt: TGTGCCAGCAGCCCATTGCCGGGACTAGCGGGAGTAATCGAGCAGTACTTC
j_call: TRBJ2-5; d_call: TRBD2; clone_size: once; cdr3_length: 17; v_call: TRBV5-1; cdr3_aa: CASSFGQREAGRETQYF; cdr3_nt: TGCGCCAGCAGCTTTGGGCAGCGGGAGGCCGGGAGAGAGACCCAGTACTTC
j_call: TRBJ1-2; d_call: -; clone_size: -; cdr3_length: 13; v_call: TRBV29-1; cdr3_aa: CSDWGQGSYGYTF; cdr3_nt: TGCAGCGATTGGGGGCAGGGGTCATATGGCTACACCTTC
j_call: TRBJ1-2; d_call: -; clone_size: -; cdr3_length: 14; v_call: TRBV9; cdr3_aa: CASSSPIRGGGYTF; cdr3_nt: TGTGCCAGCAGCTCCCCAATTCGCGGGGGGGGCTACACCTTC